Shown below are 26 T cell receptor beta chains from a single sample sequenced in a study of regulatory T cells in long-lasting Graves disease. To make TCR beta libraries, researchers used iRepertoire HTBI primers and Arm-PCR of CDR3 regions. TCRdb redid the calling of the multiplex PCR reads with MiXCR, one entry per CDR3 protein. This repertoire shows 400,000 to 500,000 distinct CDR3 sequences, roughly 22% found once; its top ten account for around 13%. Time point defined: persistent/refractory GD, antithyroid drugs over 5 years with positive TRAb. TCR sequences were obtained from RNA taken from PBMCs. Source: peripheral blood mononuclear cells (PBMCs), taken when the disease was refractory, from a patient treated with antithyroid drugs. These receptors all stem from a female donor with Graves disease.

The chain has TRBV18 and TRBJ1-1, with D possibly being TRBD1 (6 bases). The CDR3 covers 14 residues. Per germline, CDR1 KGHSH and CDR2 LQKENI. Trimming pared 3 bases from V and 4 bases from J, leaving 12 bases between. CDR3 DNA sequence: TGTGCCAGCTCACCCGTACAGGGTCCCACTGAAGCTTTCTTT. This translates into CASSPVQGPTEAFF. The entire variable domain, with the rest obtained from reference TRBV18 and TRBJ1-1, is as follows: NAGVMQNPRHLVRRRGQEARLRCSPMKGHSHVYWYRQLPEEGLKFMVYLQKENIIDESGMPKERFSAEFPKEGPSILRIQQVVRGDSAAYFCASSPVQGPTEAFFGQGTRLTVV.

In regard to this clonotype: Being one base from a much bigger clone, this may be a read error. The gene calls are TRBV6-1 and TRBJ1-5, with a possible D match to TRBD1 (5 bases). Germline assignment: CDR1 MNHNS and CDR2 SASEGT. This CDR3 is built from 14 residues. Trimming pared 4 bases from V and 6 bases from J, leaving 13 bases between. The CDR3 nucleotides are TGTGCCAGCAGTGGGGAGACGGGGCGTCAGCCCCAGCATTTT. Its protein is CASSGETGRQPQHF.

This chain joins TRBV7-2 and TRBJ1-2; TRBD1 matches 10 bases. This CDR3 spans 17 amino acids. Germline CDR1 is SGHTA and CDR2 is FQGNSA. Trimming removed 3 bases from V and 0 bases from J; junction bases left unmatched: 7. The CDR3 nucleotides read TGTGCCAGCAGCTTTGGGACAGGGGCCAACCCTAACTATGGCTACACCTTC. Protein: CASSFGTGANPNYGYTF. The complete variable domain, with remaining parts taken from reference TRBV7-2 and TRBJ1-2, reads GAGVSQSPSNKVTEKGKDVELRCDPISGHTALYWYRQSLGQGLEFLIYFQGNSAPDKSGLPSDRFSAERTGGSVSTLTIQRTQQEDSAVYLCASSFGTGANPNYGYTFGSGTRLTVV.

For this clonotype: Since a much larger clone is just one base distant, this may be a read error. The V and J genes are TRBV11-2 and TRBJ2-5; 7 bases map to TRBD1. The CDR3 extends over 15 amino acids. V shed 0 bases and J 3 bases; nucleotides not matched to a gene: 4. CDR1 is SGHAT, CDR2 FQNNGV, per germline. This CDR3 is CASSLDRGSEETQYF. Written as DNA, the CDR3 is TGTGCCAGCAGCTTAGACAGGGGGTCAGAAGAGACCCAGTACTTC. Drawing the rest from reference TRBV11-2 and TRBJ2-5, the complete variable domain is EAGVAQSPRYKIIEKRQSVAFWCNPISGHATLYWYQQILGQGPKLLIQFQNNGVVDDSQLPKDRFSAERLKGVDSTLKIQPAKLEDSAVYLCASSLDRGSEETQYFGPGTRLLVL.

The rearrangement uses TRBV28 and TRBJ2-1; unclear D gene. This CDR3 is built from 18 residues. Germline CDR1 reads MDHEN; CDR2 reads SYDVKM. V was pared by 6 bases and J by 3 bases, with 24 bases between. DNA for the CDR3: TGTGCCAGCAGCTCAACCTCACCCGTGCCTTTAGGCTACAATGAGCAGTTCTTC. It codes for CASSSTSPVPLGYNEQFF.

J is TRBJ1-2 and V is TRBV20-1; D gene ambiguous. Germline lookup yields CDR1 DFQATT and CDR2 SNEGSKA (reference sequence). V was cut by 0 bases and J by 4 bases, with 12 bases left in between. This CDR3 comprises 14 residues. In DNA, the CDR3 is TGCAGTGCTAGAGACCAAGAGTCCAGCTATGGCTACACCTTC. It codes for CSARDQESSYGYTF.

V gene TRBV19 combines with J gene TRBJ1-5, with D perhaps matching TRBD1 (6 bases). The CDR3 spans 13 residues. Germline values: CDR1 LNHDA, CDR2 SQIVND (reference sequence). V was clipped by 9 bases and J by 0 bases, with 9 bases between them. CDR3 DNA sequence: TGTGCCAGCAACAGGGCTAGCAATCAGCCCCAGCATTTT. Translation gives CASNRASNQPQHF.

This clonotype was seen many times. This rearrangement joins TRBV12-3 or TRBV12-4 to TRBJ2-5; D could derive from TRBD1 or TRBD2 (6 bases each). CDR3 length: 14 amino acids. V was shortened by 6 bases and J by 5 bases, with 16 bases between the two germline ends. The CDR3 DNA follows: TGTGCCAGCAGGGGGGGCAACGCAGGGGAGACCCAGTACTTC. It encodes CASRGGNAGETQYF.

The chain joins TRBV18 to TRBJ1-1; 7 bases map to TRBD1. Germline CDR1 is KGHSH and CDR2 is LQKENI. J was trimmed by 1 base and V by 5 bases; bases with no gene match: 4. The CDR3 is 14 residues long. The CDR3 region has the DNA TGTGCCAGCTCATTCGGACAGGAGAACACTGAAGCTTTCTTT. Protein: CASSFGQENTEAFF.

The table lists this clonotype with many counts. CDR3 loop: CASRGQGNKKLFF. The CDR3, as DNA: TGTGCCAGCAGGGGACAGGGGAATAAAAAACTGTTTTTT. The V call is TRBV27, the J call TRBJ1-4; 10 bases are a match to TRBD1. The germline CDR1 and CDR2 sequences are MNHEY and SMNVEV (reference sequence). Trimming removed 6 bases from V and 9 bases from J; junction bases left unmatched: 4. This CDR3 region has 13 residues. Together with reference TRBV27 and TRBJ1-4, the CDR3 gives the full variable domain: EAQVTQNPRYLITVTGKKLTVTCSQNMNHEYMSWYRQDPGLGLRQIYYSMNVEVTDKGDVPEGYKVSRKEKRNFPLILESPSPNQTSLYFCASRGQGNKKLFFGSGTQLSVL.

The table lists this clonotype with many counts. This rearrangement joins TRBV2 to TRBJ1-2; TRBD1 aligns across 7 bases. Germline-derived CDR1 and CDR2 are SNHLY and FYNNEI. V lost 7 bases to trimming and J lost 2 bases; unmatched junction nucleotides: 7. The length of the CDR3 is 14 residues. The CDR3 DNA sequence: TGTGCCAGCACCGACAGGGAGGCGAACTATGGCTACACCTTC. Protein sequence: CASTDREANYGYTF. Full variable domain (outside the CDR3, taken from reference TRBV2 and TRBJ1-2): EPEVTQTPSHQVTQMGQEVILRCVPISNHLYFYWYRQILGQKVEFLVSFYNNEISEKSEIFDDQFSVERPDGSNFTLKIRSTKLEDSAMYFCASTDREANYGYTFGSGTRLTVV.

This clonotype has a count of ten or more. The rearrangement uses TRBV7-3 and TRBJ1-1; 7 bases match TRBD1. Germline CDR1 is SGHTA and CDR2 is FQGTGA. The trim removed 4 bases at V and 4 bases at J, leaving 3 bases unmatched. This CDR3 has 13 amino acids. CDR3 region: CASSSGTATEAFF. The DNA of the CDR3 is TGTGCCAGCAGCTCAGGGACAGCCACTGAAGCTTTCTTT.

Concerning this clonotype: The junction departs from the called germline gene at one end, perhaps through a read error. V and J are TRBV12-3 or TRBV12-4 and TRBJ1-1; D is perhaps TRBD1 (6 bases). There are 13 residues in the CDR3. The CDR3 loop reads CASGLTRGTEAFF. In nucleotides, the CDR3 is TGTGCCAGCGGTTTAACCAGGGGTACTGAAGCTTTCTTT.

The V gene is TRBV30, the J gene TRBJ1-6; D not resolved. The germline gives CDR1 GTSNPN, CDR2 SVGIG (reference sequence). V shed 2 bases and J shed 7 bases, with 15 bases lying between them. The CDR3 is made up of 15 amino acids. CDR3 in amino acids: CAWSIGEGVNSPLHF. The CDR3 DNA reads as TGTGCCTGGAGTATTGGAGAGGGTGTGAATTCACCCCTCCACTTT.

This clonotype was found a few times. This chain connects TRBV6-2 or TRBV6-3 to TRBJ1-2, with 12 bases lining up with TRBD1. With 6 bases clipped from V and 8 bases from J, the junction kept 10 bases outside the gene matches. CDR1 is MNHEY, CDR2 SVGEGT, per germline. CDR3 length: 15 amino acids. The CDR3: CASRGPGQGARGYTF. CDR3 bases: TGTGCCAGCAGAGGACCGGGACAGGGGGCGCGAGGCTACACCTTC.

This clonotype was counted a single time. This may stem from a read error, because a much larger clone lies one nucleotide away. The chain links TRBV7-9 to TRBJ1-2; 7 bases map to TRBD1. The CDR3 spans 12 residues. Germline CDR1 and CDR2: SEHNR and FQNEAQ (reference sequence). The V segment lost 6 bases and the J segment 3 bases; nucleotides outside the gene matches: 1. The CDR3 DNA sequence: TGTGCCAGCAGGGGACAGTACTATGGCTACACCTTC. Translation: CASRGQYYGYTF.

Comments on this clonotype: This may be a read error, as it is one base from a much larger clone. The chain employs TRBV6-1 and TRBJ1-5, with D unclear. The CDR3 extends over 15 amino acids. Germline-derived CDR1 and CDR2 are MNHNS and SASEGT. Trimming took off 4 bases at V and 1 base at J, with 11 bases between the two ends. For the CDR3, the DNA is TGTGCCAGCAGTGCAGGATCGGACAGCAATCAGCCCCAGCATTTT. This encodes CASSAGSDSNQPQHF.

This clonotype was seen more than once but under ten times. The chain combines TRBV10-3 with TRBJ2-7; 10 bases agree with TRBD1. The CDR3 has 14 amino acids. Germline values: CDR1 ENHRY, CDR2 SYGVKD. The V and J ends lost 6 bases and 4 bases, in that order; junction bases with no gene match: 6. DNA of the CDR3: TGTGCCATCAGACCGGGACAGGGGACTTACGAGCAGTACTTC. This codes for CAIRPGQGTYEQYF.

In this sample, this clonotype turned up many times. This chain uses TRBV2 with TRBJ1-1, with 11 bases lining up with TRBD1. After removal of 7 bases from V and 1 base from J, the junction contained 2 bases not matched to a gene. This CDR3 contains 14 residues. Germline V lookup: CDR1 SNHLY, CDR2 FYNNEI. The CDR3 DNA sequence: TGTGCCAGCAAGGGGACAGGGGGGAACACTGAAGCTTTCTTT. As protein: CASKGTGGNTEAFF.

The V gene is TRBV14, the J gene TRBJ2-7; D is uncertain. CDR3 length equals 13 residues. Germline-derived CDR1 and CDR2 are SGHDN and FVKESK. The ends were cut back, 6 bases at V and 0 bases at J, with 9 bases in the middle. The CDR3 DNA reads as TGTGCCAGCAGTTCGTACATCTCCTACGAGCAGTACTTC. This encodes CASSSYISYEQYF. The full variable domain, in which reference TRBV14 and TRBJ2-7 provide the parts outside the CDR3, is EAGVTQFPSHSVIEKGQTVTLRCDPISGHDNLYWYRRVMGKEIKFLLHFVKESKQDESGMPNNRFLAERTGGTYSTLKVQPAELEDSGVYFCASSSYISYEQYFGPGTRLTVT.

About this clonotype itself: Since a much larger clone is just one base distant, this may be a read error. The V gene is TRBV6-9, the J gene TRBJ2-5; D may match TRBD1 or TRBD2 (5 bases each). CDR1 is MNHGY and CDR2 is SVAAGI in the germline V gene. V shed 3 bases and J shed 11 bases, with 19 bases lying between them. The CDR3 is made up of 14 amino acids. The DNA for the CDR3 is TGTGCCAGCAGTTACGACTACTCCTGCGAGGGGCAGTACTTC. Translating gives CASSYDYSCEGQYF.

The chain carries TRBV30 and TRBJ2-2; D ambiguous. The germline CDR1 and CDR2 sequences are GTSNPN and SVGIG (reference sequence). Trimming shortened V by 0 bases and J by 1 base, and 6 bases separated the two germline ends. There are 14 residues in the CDR3. CDR3 nucleotide sequence: TGTGCCTGGAGTGTAGTCAGGAACACCGGGGAGCTGTTTTTT. It translates to CAWSVVRNTGELFF.

The chain has TRBV2 and TRBJ2-1; tentatively, D is TRBD2 (5 bases). With 2 bases removed from V and 5 bases from J, the gap between germline ends came to 13 bases. This CDR3 is 15 amino acids long. Looked up from germline, CDR1 is SNHLY and CDR2 is FYNNEI. CDR3 bases: TGTGCCAGCAGTGAATATAGCGCCCCCAACAATGAGCAGTTCTTC. Its protein is CASSEYSAPNNEQFF.

This clonotype has ten or more counts. A single base separates this from a much larger clone, so it may be a read error. The rearrangement uses TRBV11-2 and TRBJ1-2, with no clear D. V was pared by 1 base and J by 4 bases, with 4 bases between. The CDR3 is 12 residues long. Germline V lookup: CDR1 SGHAT, CDR2 FQNNGV. The CDR3 protein is CASSLGAYGYTF. CDR3 bases: TGTGCCAGCAGCTTAGGGGCCTATGGCTACACCTTC.

V and J are TRBV5-8 and TRBJ1-6; D gene uncertain. V was pared by 3 bases and J by 0 bases, with 13 bases between. Germline assignment: CDR1 SGHTS and CDR2 YDEGEE. The CDR3 covers 17 residues. In DNA form, the CDR3 reads TGTGCCAGCAGCTATCACTCCGGTCGCTCCTATAATTCACCCCTCCACTTT. Its translation: CASSYHSGRSYNSPLHF.

This clonotype was seen at least ten times. This chain uses TRBV7-8 with TRBJ2-5; TRBD1 might be the D (6 bases). The CDR3 loop spans 14 amino acids. Germline-derived CDR1 and CDR2 are SGHVS and FQNEAQ. Trimming stripped 5 bases from V and 5 bases from J, with 15 bases between. CDR3 amino acids: CASSPRTDTETQYF. The CDR3 nucleotides read TGTGCCAGCAGCCCCCGGACAGACACGGAGACCCAGTACTTC. Filled out from reference TRBV7-8 and TRBJ2-5, the complete variable domain reads GAGVSQSPRYKVAKRGQDVALRCDPISGHVSLFWYQQALGQGPEFLTYFQNEAQLDKSGLPSDRFFAERPEGSVSTLKIQRTQQEDSAVYLCASSPRTDTETQYFGPGTRLLVL.